Here is one TCR beta chain with its context. Germline V lookup: CDR1 LGHDT, CDR2 YNNKEL (reference sequence). CDR3 length: 16 residues. V dropped 7 bases and J dropped 6; count of bases not matched to a gene: 13. The immunoSEQ assay was v3. Assay: immunoSEQ multiplex PCR; the TCRdb copy retains only in-frame clones and omits some. The data show roughly 60,000 clones, over 75% seen once. This specimen belongs to a study of TIL therapy for anti-PD-1-resistant metastatic lung cancer. The time point here: pre-treatment sample, taken before nivolumab and TIL therapy. The chain couples TRBV3-1 (or the pseudogene TRBV3-2) to TRBJ2-1, with 9 bases fitting TRBD2. This TCR was recovered from a person aged 25-79 years with non-small cell lung cancer. The input for sequencing was blood, taken at baseline. The CDR3 reads CASTAGGQRFGNEQFF. For the CDR3, the DNA is TGTGCCAGCACGGCGGGGGGGCAAAGGTTCGGCAATGAGCAGTTCTTC.